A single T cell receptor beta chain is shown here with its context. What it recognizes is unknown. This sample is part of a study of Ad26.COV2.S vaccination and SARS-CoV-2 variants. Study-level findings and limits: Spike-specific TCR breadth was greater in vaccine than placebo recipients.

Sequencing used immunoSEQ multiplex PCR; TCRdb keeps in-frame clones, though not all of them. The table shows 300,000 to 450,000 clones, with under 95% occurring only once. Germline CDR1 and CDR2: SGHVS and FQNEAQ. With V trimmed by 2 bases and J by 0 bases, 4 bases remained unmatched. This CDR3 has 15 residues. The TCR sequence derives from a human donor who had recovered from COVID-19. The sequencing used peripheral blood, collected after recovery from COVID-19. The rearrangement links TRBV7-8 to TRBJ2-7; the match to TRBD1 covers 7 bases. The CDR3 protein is CASSLSPGGSYEQYF. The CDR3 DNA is TGTGCCAGCAGCTTAAGCCCAGGGGGCTCCTACGAGCAGTACTTC.